Listed below are T cell receptor beta chains from one sample, sequenced in a study of T cells in Graves' hyperthyroidism and ophthalmopathy. In TCRdb, the multiplex PCR reads were re-called with MiXCR into one record per CDR3 protein. The sample has about 610,000 distinct CDR3 sequences; about 15% are singletons. The source material was blood. These receptors were taken from a woman aged 40 to 49 with Graves' ophthalmopathy. The CDR3 runs from the conserved cysteine through the conserved F or W. Fields, in order: CDR3 protein, CDR3 DNA, J gene, V gene, D gene, clone size. D genes are given only for firm matches. Rows may omit the clone size; those that give it use once, few, many or a size class.

CATSRDQGPARGETQYF	TGTGCCACCAGCAGAGATCAGGGACCCGCAAGGGGAGAGACCCAGTACTTC	TRBJ2-5	TRBV15	NA	many
CASSLFPGQIYEQYF	TGTGCCAGCAGCTTATTCCCGGGACAGATCTACGAGCAGTACTTC	TRBJ2-7	TRBV7-2	TRBD1	many
CASSESQGSGYEQYF	TGTGCCAGCAGTGAAAGCCAGGGAAGTGGATACGAGCAGTACTTC	TRBJ2-7	TRBV6-1	NA	few
CSARDGRAEAFF	TGCAGTGCTAGAGATGGTAGGGCTGAAGCTTTCTTT	TRBJ1-1	TRBV20-1	NA	NA
CASSPGDLGYEQYF	TGTGCCAGCAGTCCCGGAGATCTGGGCTACGAGCAGTACTTC	TRBJ2-7	TRBV27	NA	many
CASSGVAANTEAFF	TGTGCCAGCAGCGGGGTGGCAGCGAACACTGAAGCTTTCTTT	TRBJ1-1	TRBV7-9	NA	NA
CASSQGMGDSGNTIYF	TGTGCCAGCTCACAAGGAATGGGGGACTCTGGAAACACCATATATTTT	TRBJ1-3	TRBV18	NA	few
CSAVSRLAGGIGTYNEQFF	TGCAGTGCCGTCTCGAGGCTAGCGGGAGGTATAGGTACCTACAATGAGCAGTTCTTC	TRBJ2-1	TRBV20-1	TRBD2	few
CASSIGRHTEAFF	TGTGCCAGCAGCATCGGAAGACACACTGAAGCTTTCTTT	TRBJ1-1	TRBV28	NA	many
CASTVYRANQPQHF	TGTGCCAGCACCGTTTACAGGGCTAATCAGCCCCAGCATTTT	TRBJ1-5	TRBV7-8	NA	many
CASSPLGTGNQETQYF	TGTGCCAGCAGTCCCCTCGGGACAGGGAACCAAGAGACCCAGTACTTC	TRBJ2-5	TRBV12-3/TRBV12-4	TRBD1	many
CASTLTGTAYEQYF	TGTGCCAGTACCTTAACCGGGACAGCCTACGAGCAGTACTTC	TRBJ2-7	TRBV19	TRBD1	many
CASSYSIAGVGYTF	TGTGCCAGCAGTTACTCGATCGCAGGGGTCGGCTACACCTTC	TRBJ1-2	TRBV6-2/TRBV6-3	NA	NA
CASSGTVKNIQYF	TGTGCCAGCAGCGGGACAGTCAAAAACATTCAGTACTTC	TRBJ2-4	TRBV28	TRBD1	many
CASSYSMAPGGAFF	TGTGCCAGCAGTTACTCGATGGCTCCCGGGGGAGCTTTCTTT	TRBJ1-1	TRBV6-5	NA	NA
CASSGLFQETQYF	TGTGCCAGCAGTGGACTATTTCAAGAGACCCAGTACTTC	TRBJ2-5	TRBV2	NA	many
CVSSPPDRVSIYEQYF	TGTGTCAGCAGCCCTCCGGACAGGGTTTCTATCTACGAGCAGTACTTC	TRBJ2-7	TRBV12-3/TRBV12-4	TRBD1	NA
CASSLAPKNIQYF	TGTGCCAGCAGCTTAGCTCCCAAAAACATTCAGTACTTC	TRBJ2-4	TRBV7-2	NA	many
CSVEGAGGGYTF	TGCAGCGTTGAGGGGGCGGGTGGTGGCTACACCTTC	TRBJ1-2	TRBV29-1	NA	many
CASSPGGAVTYEQYF	TGTGCCAGCAGCCCTGGGGGGGCCGTGACCTACGAGCAGTACTTC	TRBJ2-7	TRBV28	NA	NA
CAIKNRDATNTGELFF	TGTGCCATCAAAAACCGGGACGCCACGAACACCGGGGAGCTGTTTTTT	TRBJ2-2	TRBV10-3	NA	few
CSVVRTNTEAFF	TGCAGCGTTGTTCGTACGAACACTGAAGCTTTCTTT	TRBJ1-1	TRBV29-1	NA	many